A selection of T cell receptor beta chains follows, all from one sample in a study of blood T cell repertoires in COVID-19. Sequenced by immunoSEQ multiplex PCR; TCRdb stores in-frame clones only, minus some. Of roughly 260,000 clones in the sample, roughly 86% are singletons; the top ten hold under 2.5%. The sequenced sample was peripheral blood. The source is a woman between 50 and 59 years old with acute or convalescent COVID-19. CDR3s include the opening cysteine and the closing phenylalanine or tryptophan. A D gene is named only where the DNA matches it firmly. A clone size is listed for some rows: how often the clone was seen (once, few, many), or a class if it is expanded.

clone_size | d_call | j_call | v_call | cdr3_aa | cdr3_nt
. | . | TRBJ1-5 | TRBV15 | CATSRPPGDQPQHF | TGTGCCACCAGCAGGCCTCCGGGGGACCAGCCCCAGCATTTT
. | . | TRBJ1-2 | TRBV24-1 | CATSEAEYQGGYTF | TGTGCCACCAGCGAGGCAGAATACCAGGGGGGCTACACCTTC
. | . | TRBJ1-6 | TRBV7-2 | CASSLVGQSSYNSPLHF | TGTGCCAGCAGCTTAGTAGGACAGAGCTCCTATAATTCACCCCTCCACTTT
. | . | TRBJ1-6 | TRBV5-1 | CASSLVMGSSYNSPLHF | TGCGCCAGCAGCTTGGTAATGGGGAGCTCCTATAATTCACCCCTCCACTTT
. | TRBD1 | TRBJ2-5 | TRBV28 | CASHLVGTEETQYF | TGTGCCAGTCACTTGGTCGGGACAGAAGAGACCCAGTACTTC
. | TRBD2 | TRBJ2-7 | TRBV18 | CASSLTRTSDSYEQYF | TGTGCCAGCTCATTAACCCGGACTAGCGACTCCTACGAGCAGTACTTC
. | TRBD2 | TRBJ2-1 | TRBV18 | CASSYPLLAGGPNDEQFF | TGTGCCAGCTCATACCCCCTTTTAGCGGGAGGGCCCAACGATGAGCAGTTCTTC
. | TRBD1 | TRBJ1-4 | TRBV30 | CAWSVQGAGANEKLFF | TGTGCCTGGAGTGTCCAGGGGGCCGGAGCTAATGAAAAACTGTTTTTT
. | TRBD2 | TRBJ2-3 | TRBV3-1/TRBV3-2 | CASSLLAGSTDTQYF | TGTGCCAGCAGCCTCCTAGCGGGGAGCACAGATACGCAGTATTTT
. | TRBD2 | TRBJ2-5 | TRBV24-1 | CATRGLQETQYF | TGTGCCACACGGGGACTACAAGAGACCCAGTACTTC
. | TRBD1 | TRBJ2-7 | TRBV3-1/TRBV3-2 | CASSYDRGYEQYF | TGTGCCAGCAGCTACGACAGGGGCTACGAGCAGTACTTC
. | . | TRBJ1-6 | TRBV4-1 | CASSRFRNSPLHF | TGCGCCAGTTCCAGGTTTAGGAATTCACCCCTCCACTTT
. | . | TRBJ2-4 | TRBV20-1 | CSVRRGDIQYF | TGCAGTGTCAGGCGGGGAGACATTCAGTACTTC
. | . | TRBJ1-2 | TRBV19 | CASSDRRNYGYTF | TGTGCCAGTAGCGACAGGCGGAACTATGGCTACACCTTC
. | . | TRBJ2-3 | TRBV5-1 | CASSLGGPRSDTQYF | TGCGCCAGCAGCTTGGGAGGGCCTAGGTCAGATACGCAGTATTTT
. | . | TRBJ2-3 | TRBV21-1 | CASSPHGTSGVGDTQYF | TGTGCCAGCAGCCCGCACGGGACTAGCGGGGTTGGAGATACGCAGTATTTT
. | TRBD1 | TRBJ2-3 | TRBV4-1 | CASSQDPGQGTDTQYF | TGCGCCAGCAGCCAAGATCCGGGACAGGGTACAGATACGCAGTATTTT
. | TRBD1 | TRBJ1-4 | TRBV19 | CASSMWQGARPKTNEKLFF | TGTGCCAGTAGTATGTGGCAGGGGGCGCGCCCCAAAACTAATGAAAAACTGTTTTTT
. | . | TRBJ1-1 | TRBV28 | CASSLTTEAFF | TGTGCCAGCAGTTTAACAACTGAAGCTTTCTTT
. | TRBD2 | TRBJ2-3 | TRBV6-5 | CASGRSGSPDTQYF | TGTGCCAGCGGTAGGAGCGGGAGCCCAGATACGCAGTATTTT
. | TRBD1 | TRBJ1-5 | TRBV7-9 | CASSPGQNQPQHF | TGTGCCAGCAGCCCGGGACAGAATCAGCCCCAGCATTTT
few | . | TRBJ2-7 | TRBV2 | CASSAIGAIYEQYF | TGTGCCAGCAGTGCTATAGGGGCGATCTACGAGCAGTACTTC
. | TRBD1 | TRBJ1-2 | TRBV27 | CASSWAGGIYGYTF | TGTGCCAGCAGTTGGGCAGGGGGCATCTATGGCTACACCTTC
. | . | TRBJ1-2 | TRBV6-1 | CASSDPYGYTF | TGTGCCAGCAGTGACCCATATGGCTACACCTTC
. | . | TRBJ1-2 | TRBV28 | CASGLVSGYGYTF | TGTGCCAGCGGGTTAGTATCGGGCTATGGCTACACCTTC
. | TRBD1 | TRBJ1-3 | TRBV27 | CASSPWDRAGNTIYF | TGTGCCAGCAGTCCCTGGGACAGGGCTGGAAACACCATATATTTT
. | TRBD1 | TRBJ2-1 | TRBV24-1 | CATSDINRGHNEQFF | TGTGCCACCAGTGACATTAACAGGGGGCATAATGAGCAGTTCTTC
. | . | TRBJ1-1 | TRBV5-1 | CASSSTTGLTEAFF | TGCGCCAGCAGCTCGACAACAGGGCTCACTGAAGCTTTCTTT
. | . | TRBJ1-2 | TRBV5-6 | CASTPGHRRNYGYTF | TGTGCCAGCACCCCGGGACACCGAAGGAACTATGGCTACACCTTC
. | . | TRBJ1-1 | TRBV6-2/TRBV6-3 | CASSPFSYEAFF | TGTGCCAGCAGCCCTTTTAGTTATGAAGCTTTCTTT
. | . | TRBJ1-6 | TRBV12-5 | CASAFGDSPLHF | TGTGCTAGTGCCTTCGGGGATTCACCCCTCCACTTT
. | TRBD2 | TRBJ2-1 | TRBV24-1 | CATSASLAGYLDEQFF | TGTGCCACCAGTGCCTCACTAGCGGGATATCTCGATGAGCAGTTCTTC
. | . | TRBJ2-7 | TRBV7-6 | CASSLRAGEQYF | TGTGCCAGCAGCTTGAGGGCGGGAGAGCAGTACTTC
. | TRBD1 | TRBJ2-7 | TRBV4-1 | CASSQATAGGTGSAEQYF | TGCGCCAGCAGCCAAGCGACGGCGGGTGGGACAGGGTCCGCCGAGCAGTACTTC
. | TRBD1 | TRBJ1-5 | TRBV28 | CASSLLGQGDDQPQHF | TGTGCCAGCAGTTTATTGGGGCAGGGGGATGATCAGCCCCAGCATTTT
. | . | TRBJ2-7 | TRBV27 | CASSTRDSFLTHYEQYF | TGTGCCAGCAGTACCCGAGACTCCTTCTTAACCCACTACGAGCAGTACTTC
. | TRBD1 | TRBJ2-7 | TRBV11-2 | CASSLVQGVFYEQYF | TGTGCCAGCAGCTTAGTACAGGGGGTTTTCTACGAGCAGTACTTC
. | TRBD2 | TRBJ2-7 | TRBV7-2 | CASSSSWTSGRLGEQYF | TGTGCCAGCAGCTCCTCCTGGACTAGCGGGAGACTAGGGGAGCAGTACTTC
. | TRBD1 | TRBJ1-4 | TRBV5-1 | CASRRVGTDNEKLFF | TGCGCCAGCAGGAGAGTAGGGACAGATAATGAAAAACTGTTTTTT
few | . | TRBJ2-7 | TRBV3-1/TRBV3-2 | CASSPPTTHRQYF | TGTGCCAGCAGTCCCCCTACGACACACAGGCAGTACTTC
once | TRBD1 | TRBJ2-2 | TRBV25-1 | CASSEEGTGTGELFF | TGTGCCAGCAGTGAAGAAGGGACAGGCACCGGGGAGCTGTTTTTT
. | TRBD2 | TRBJ2-1 | TRBV24-1 | CATSDRGTSGFDEQFF | TGTGCCACCAGTGACCGAGGGACTAGCGGGTTTGATGAGCAGTTCTTC
. | TRBD2 | TRBJ2-3 | TRBV5-1 | CASSSGRPTDTQYF | TGCGCCAGCAGCAGCGGGAGGCCCACGGATACGCAGTATTTT
. | . | TRBJ1-1 | TRBV10-3 | CAISRQPPRSGRGTEAFF | TGTGCCATCAGCCGCCAACCACCCAGATCAGGGAGGGGGACTGAAGCTTTCTTT
. | TRBD1 | TRBJ2-4 | TRBV18 | CASSPLSYRGDIQYF | TGTGCCAGCTCACCACTATCCTACAGGGGAGACATTCAGTACTTC
once | . | TRBJ2-7 | TRBV30 | CAWREDRSYEQYF | TGTGCCTGGAGGGAGGACAGAAGCTACGAGCAGTACTTC
once | . | TRBJ2-7 | TRBV6-5 | CASSALPDIGYEQYF | TGTGCCAGCAGCGCCTTACCGGACATAGGATACGAGCAGTACTTC
. | . | TRBJ1-5 | TRBV19 | CACSTGSNQPQHF | TGTGCCTGCTCGACAGGTAGCAATCAGCCCCAGCATTTT
. | . | TRBJ2-5 | TRBV20-1 | CSASFFAGNQETQYF | TGCAGTGCTAGTTTCTTCGCAGGGAATCAAGAGACCCAGTACTTC
once | TRBD1 | TRBJ2-7 | TRBV7-3 | CASSLGGGQGRSYEQYF | TGTGCCAGCAGCTTAGGGGGTGGACAGGGCCGATCCTACGAGCAGTACTTC
. | . | TRBJ1-3 | TRBV2 | CASIQRSEGSGNTIYF | TGTGCCAGCATTCAGCGCTCTGAGGGCTCTGGAAACACCATATATTTT
. | . | TRBJ1-1 | TRBV11-1 | CASSRPRGMNTEAFF | TGTGCCAGCAGCCGTCCTCGCGGCATGAACACTGAAGCTTTCTTT
. | . | TRBJ1-5 | TRBV15 | CATGDRYSNQPQHF | TGTGCCACTGGAGATAGGTATAGCAATCAGCCCCAGCATTTT
. | . | TRBJ2-3 | TRBV6-2/TRBV6-3 | CASSYTPGNPADTQYF | TGTGCCAGCAGTTATACCCCAGGGAACCCGGCGGATACGCAGTATTTT
. | TRBD2 | TRBJ2-5 | TRBV9 | CASSPVPLPKLAGVETQYF | TGTGCCAGCAGCCCCGTCCCCCTCCCCAAACTAGCGGGAGTAGAGACCCAGTACTTC
. | . | TRBJ2-7 | TRBV20-1 | CSARLSYEQYF | TGCAGTGCTAGACTCTCCTACGAGCAGTACTTC
few | . | TRBJ2-2 | TRBV19 | CASRRGQGDTGELFF | TGTGCCAGTCGAAGGGGCCAGGGTGACACCGGGGAGCTGTTTTTT
. | . | TRBJ2-7 | TRBV2 | CASRPDTSYEQYF | TGTGCCAGCAGGCCCGACACGTCCTACGAGCAGTACTTC